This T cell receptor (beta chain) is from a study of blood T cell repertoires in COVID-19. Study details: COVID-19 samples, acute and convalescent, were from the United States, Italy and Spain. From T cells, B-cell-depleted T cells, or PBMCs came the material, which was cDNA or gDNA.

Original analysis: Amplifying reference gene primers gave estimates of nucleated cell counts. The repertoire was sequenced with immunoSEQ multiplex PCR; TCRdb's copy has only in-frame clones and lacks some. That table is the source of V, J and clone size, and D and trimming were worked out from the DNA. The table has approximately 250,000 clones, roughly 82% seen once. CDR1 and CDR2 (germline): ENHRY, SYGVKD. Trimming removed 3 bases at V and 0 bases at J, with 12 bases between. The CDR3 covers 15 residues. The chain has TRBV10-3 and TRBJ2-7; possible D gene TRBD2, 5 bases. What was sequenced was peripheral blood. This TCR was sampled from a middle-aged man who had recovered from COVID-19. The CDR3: CAISDRGSLSYEQYF. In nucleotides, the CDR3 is TGTGCCATCAGTGATCGGGGTAGCCTCTCCTACGAGCAGTACTTC.